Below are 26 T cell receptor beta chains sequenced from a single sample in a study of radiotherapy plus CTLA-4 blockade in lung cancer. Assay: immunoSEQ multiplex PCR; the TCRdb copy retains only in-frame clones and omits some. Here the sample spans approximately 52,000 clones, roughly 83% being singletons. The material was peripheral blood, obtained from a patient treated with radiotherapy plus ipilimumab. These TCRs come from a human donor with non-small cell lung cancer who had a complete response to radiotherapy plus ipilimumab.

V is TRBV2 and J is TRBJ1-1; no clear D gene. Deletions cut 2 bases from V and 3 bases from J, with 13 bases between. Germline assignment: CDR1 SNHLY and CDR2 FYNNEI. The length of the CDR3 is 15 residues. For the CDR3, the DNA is TGTGCCAGCAGTGAATACTCTAATGGTGACACTGAAGCTTTCTTT. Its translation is CASSEYSNGDTEAFF.

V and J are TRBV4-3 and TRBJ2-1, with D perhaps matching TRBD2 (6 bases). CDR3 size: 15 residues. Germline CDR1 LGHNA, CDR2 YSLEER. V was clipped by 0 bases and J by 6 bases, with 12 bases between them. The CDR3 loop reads CASSQELREANEQFF. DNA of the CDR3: TGCGCCAGCAGCCAAGAGTTAAGGGAGGCCAATGAGCAGTTCTTC.

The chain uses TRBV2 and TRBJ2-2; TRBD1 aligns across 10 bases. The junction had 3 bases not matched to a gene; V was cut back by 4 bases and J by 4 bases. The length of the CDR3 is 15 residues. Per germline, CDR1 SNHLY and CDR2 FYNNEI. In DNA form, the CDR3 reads TGTGCCAGCAGTGGGACAGGGGGTCCCACCGGGGAGCTGTTTTTT. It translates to CASSGTGGPTGELFF.

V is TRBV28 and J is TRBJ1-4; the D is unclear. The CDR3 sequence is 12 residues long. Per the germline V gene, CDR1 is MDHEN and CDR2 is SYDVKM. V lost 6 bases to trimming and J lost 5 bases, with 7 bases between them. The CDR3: CASSGGNEKLFF. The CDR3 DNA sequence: TGTGCCAGCAGCGGCGGAAATGAAAAACTGTTTTTT.

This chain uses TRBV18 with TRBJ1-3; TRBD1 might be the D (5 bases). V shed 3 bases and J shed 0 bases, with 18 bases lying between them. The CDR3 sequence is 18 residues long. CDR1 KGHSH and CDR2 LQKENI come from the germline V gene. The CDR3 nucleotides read TGTGCCAGCTCACCGCTACAGGCAGCAGACTTCTCTGGAAACACCATATATTTT. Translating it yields CASSPLQAADFSGNTIYF.

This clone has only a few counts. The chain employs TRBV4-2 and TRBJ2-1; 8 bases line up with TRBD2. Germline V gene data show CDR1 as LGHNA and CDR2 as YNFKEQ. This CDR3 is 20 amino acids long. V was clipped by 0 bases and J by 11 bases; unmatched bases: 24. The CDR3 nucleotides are TGTGCCAGCAGCCAAGAAAGGCCAGTTGGACGGGAGGGCCGCAAAGTGAAGCAGTTCTTC. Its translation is CASSQERPVGREGRKVKQFF.

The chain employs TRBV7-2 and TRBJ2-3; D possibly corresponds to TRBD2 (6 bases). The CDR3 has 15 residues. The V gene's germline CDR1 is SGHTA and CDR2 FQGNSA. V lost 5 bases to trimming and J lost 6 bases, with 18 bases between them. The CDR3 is CASSPRGGWRDTQYF. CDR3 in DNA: TGTGCCAGCAGCCCCCGAGGAGGGTGGAGGGATACGCAGTATTTT.

CDR3 in amino acids: CAISESATSGAGETQYF. The CDR3 DNA follows: TGTGCCATCAGTGAGTCGGCGACTAGCGGGGCGGGAGAGACCCAGTACTTC. The genes are TRBV10-3 and TRBJ2-5; 11 nucleotides match TRBD2. CDR3 length equals 17 residues. The germline V gene encodes CDR1 ENHRY and CDR2 SYGVKD. J lost 4 bases, V lost 0 bases, and 7 bases had no gene match.

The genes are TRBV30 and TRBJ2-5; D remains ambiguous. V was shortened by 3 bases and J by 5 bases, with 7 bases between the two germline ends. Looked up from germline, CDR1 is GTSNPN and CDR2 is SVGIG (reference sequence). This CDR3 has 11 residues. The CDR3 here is CAWRSRETQYF. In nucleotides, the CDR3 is TGTGCCTGGAGATCCAGGGAGACCCAGTACTTC.

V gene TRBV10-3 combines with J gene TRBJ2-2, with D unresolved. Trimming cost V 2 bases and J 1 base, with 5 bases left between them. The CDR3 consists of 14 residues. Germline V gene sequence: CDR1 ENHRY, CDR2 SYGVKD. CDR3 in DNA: TGTGCCATCAGTGAGAGACAGAACACCGGGGAGCTGTTTTTT. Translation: CAISERQNTGELFF.

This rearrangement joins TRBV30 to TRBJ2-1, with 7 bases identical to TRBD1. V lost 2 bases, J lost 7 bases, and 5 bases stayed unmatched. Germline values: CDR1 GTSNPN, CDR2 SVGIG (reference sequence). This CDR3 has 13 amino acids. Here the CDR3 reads CAWSKYRGNEQFF. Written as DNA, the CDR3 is TGTGCCTGGAGTAAATACAGGGGAAATGAGCAGTTCTTC.

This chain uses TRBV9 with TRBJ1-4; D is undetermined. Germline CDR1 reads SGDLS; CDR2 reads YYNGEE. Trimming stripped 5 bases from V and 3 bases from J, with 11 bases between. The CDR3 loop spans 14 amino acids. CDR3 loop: CASSQAQPNEKLFF. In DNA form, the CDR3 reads TGTGCCAGCAGTCAGGCTCAGCCTAATGAAAAACTGTTTTTT.

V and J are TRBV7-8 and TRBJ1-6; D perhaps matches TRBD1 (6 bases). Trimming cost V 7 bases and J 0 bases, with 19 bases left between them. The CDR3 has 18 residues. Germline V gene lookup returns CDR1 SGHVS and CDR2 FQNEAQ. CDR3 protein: CASIPLTGISSYNSPLHF. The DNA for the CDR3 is TGTGCCAGCATCCCTCTGACAGGCATCAGCTCCTATAATTCACCCCTCCACTTT.

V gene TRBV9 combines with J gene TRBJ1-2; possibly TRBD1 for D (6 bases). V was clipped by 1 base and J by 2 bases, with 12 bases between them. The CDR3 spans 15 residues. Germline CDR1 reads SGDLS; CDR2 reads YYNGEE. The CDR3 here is CASSVTTGKNYGYTF. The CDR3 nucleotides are TGTGCCAGCAGCGTAACCACAGGGAAAAACTATGGCTACACCTTC. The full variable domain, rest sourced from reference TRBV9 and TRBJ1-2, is DSGVTQTPKHLITATGQRVTLRCSPRSGDLSVYWYQQSLDQGLQFLIQYYNGEERAKGNILERFSAQQFPDLHSELNLSSLELGDSALYFCASSVTTGKNYGYTFGSGTRLTVV.

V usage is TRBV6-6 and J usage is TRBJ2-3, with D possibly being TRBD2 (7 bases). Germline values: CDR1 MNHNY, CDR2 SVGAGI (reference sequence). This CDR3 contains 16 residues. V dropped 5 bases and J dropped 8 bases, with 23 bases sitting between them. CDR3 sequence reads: CASSRTSEGEGGTQYF. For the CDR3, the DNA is TGTGCCAGCAGTCGGACTAGTGAGGGGGAGGGGGGTACGCAGTATTTT.

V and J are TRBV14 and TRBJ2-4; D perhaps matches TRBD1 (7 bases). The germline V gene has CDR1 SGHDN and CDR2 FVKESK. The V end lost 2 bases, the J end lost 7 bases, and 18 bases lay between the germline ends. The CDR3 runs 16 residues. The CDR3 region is CASSQQGRDSGNIQYF. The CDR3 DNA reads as TGTGCCAGCAGCCAACAAGGGCGGGACAGCGGGAACATTCAGTACTTC. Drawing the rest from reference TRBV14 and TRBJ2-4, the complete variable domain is EAGVTQFPSHSVIEKGQTVTLRCDPISGHDNLYWYRRVMGKEIKFLLHFVKESKQDESGMPNNRFLAERTGGTYSTLKVQPAELEDSGVYFCASSQQGRDSGNIQYFGAGTRLSVL.

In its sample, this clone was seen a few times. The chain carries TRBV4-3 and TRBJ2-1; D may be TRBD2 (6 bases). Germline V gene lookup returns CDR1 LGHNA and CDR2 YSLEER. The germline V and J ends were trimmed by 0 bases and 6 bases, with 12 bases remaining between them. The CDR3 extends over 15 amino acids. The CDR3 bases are TGCGCCAGCAGCCAAGATCCCGGGAGTGGCAATGAGCAGTTCTTC. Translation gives CASSQDPGSGNEQFF.

The CDR3 reads CASSLSSSGYTDTQYF. CDR3 nucleotide sequence: TGTGCCAGCAGTTTATCATCTAGCGGCTACACAGATACGCAGTATTTT. The chain uses TRBV27 and TRBJ2-3, with 7 nucleotides matching TRBD2. From germline, CDR1 is MNHEY and CDR2 SMNVEV (reference sequence). The CDR3 contains 16 residues. V trimming: 0 bases; J trimming: 2 bases; junction bases outside the gene matches: 5.

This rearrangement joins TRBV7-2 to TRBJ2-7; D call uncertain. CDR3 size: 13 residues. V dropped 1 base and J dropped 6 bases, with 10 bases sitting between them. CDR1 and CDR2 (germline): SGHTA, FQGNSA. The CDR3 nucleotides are TGTGCCAGCAGCTTAGGGCCACCCAGCGAGCAGTACGTC. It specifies CASSLGPPSEQYV.

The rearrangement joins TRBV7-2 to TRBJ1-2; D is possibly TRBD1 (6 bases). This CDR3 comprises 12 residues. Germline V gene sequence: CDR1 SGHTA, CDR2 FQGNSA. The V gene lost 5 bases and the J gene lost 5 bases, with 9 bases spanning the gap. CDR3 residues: CASSETGYGYTF. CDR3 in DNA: TGTGCCAGCAGCGAGACAGGTTATGGCTACACCTTC.

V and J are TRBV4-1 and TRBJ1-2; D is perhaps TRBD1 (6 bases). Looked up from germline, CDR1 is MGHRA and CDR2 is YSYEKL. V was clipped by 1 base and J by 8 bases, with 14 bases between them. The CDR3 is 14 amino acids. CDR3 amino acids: CASSQARGIRGYTF. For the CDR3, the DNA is TGCGCCAGCAGCCAAGCTAGGGGGATAAGAGGCTACACCTTC.

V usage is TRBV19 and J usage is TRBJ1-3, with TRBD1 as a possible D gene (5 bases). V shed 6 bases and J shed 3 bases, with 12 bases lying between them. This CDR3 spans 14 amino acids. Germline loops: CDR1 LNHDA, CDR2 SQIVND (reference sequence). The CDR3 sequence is CASSKGVDGNTIYF. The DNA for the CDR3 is TGTGCCAGTAGCAAAGGGGTCGATGGAAACACCATATATTTT.

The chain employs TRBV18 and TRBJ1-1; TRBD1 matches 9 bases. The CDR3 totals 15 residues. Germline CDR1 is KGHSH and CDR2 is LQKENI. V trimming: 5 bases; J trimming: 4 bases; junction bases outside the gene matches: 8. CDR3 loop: CASSLQTGGSTEAFF. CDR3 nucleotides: TGTGCCAGCTCATTACAGACAGGGGGGAGCACTGAAGCTTTCTTT.

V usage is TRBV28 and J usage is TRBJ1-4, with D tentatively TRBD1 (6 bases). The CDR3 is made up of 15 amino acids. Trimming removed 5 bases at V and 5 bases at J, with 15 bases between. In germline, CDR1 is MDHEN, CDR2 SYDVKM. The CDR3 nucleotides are TGTGCCAGCAGTCCCTCGGGGGGCTTAAATGAAAAACTGTTTTTT. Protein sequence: CASSPSGGLNEKLFF. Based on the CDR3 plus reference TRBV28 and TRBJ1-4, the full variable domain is DVKVTQSSRYLVKRTGEKVFLECVQDMDHENMFWYRQDPGLGLRLIYFSYDVKMKEKGDIPEGYSVSREKKERFSLILESASTNQTSMYLCASSPSGGLNEKLFFGSGTQLSVL.

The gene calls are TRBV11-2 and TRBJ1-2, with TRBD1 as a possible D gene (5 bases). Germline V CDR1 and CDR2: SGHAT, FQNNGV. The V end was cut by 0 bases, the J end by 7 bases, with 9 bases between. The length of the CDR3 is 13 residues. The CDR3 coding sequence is TGTGCCAGCAGCTTAGAATACGGGGGTGGCTACACCTTC. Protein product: CASSLEYGGGYTF.

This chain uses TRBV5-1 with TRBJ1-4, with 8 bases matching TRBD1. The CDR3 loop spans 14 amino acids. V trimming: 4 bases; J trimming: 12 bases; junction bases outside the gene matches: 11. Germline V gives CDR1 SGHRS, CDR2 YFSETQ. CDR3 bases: TGCGCCAGCAGCCTGGACAGGGCAGGGATGGAACTGTTTTTT. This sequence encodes CASSLDRAGMELFF.